The T cell receptor (beta chain) under discussion was sequenced for a study of blood T cell repertoires in COVID-19. At the level of the study: Sites across the United States, Italy and Spain contributed samples from acute and convalescent COVID-19. T cells, B-cell-depleted T cells, or PBMCs supplied cDNA or gDNA.

This table comes from immunoSEQ multiplex PCR, and its TCRdb copy is limited to in-frame clones, with some not included. The table records some 80,000 clones, 85% of them present only once. Trimming removed 0 bases at V and 1 base at J, with 7 bases between. Germline V gene sequence: CDR1 SGHRS, CDR2 YFSETQ. There are 14 residues in the CDR3. The sample consisted of peripheral blood. This receptor was obtained from an elderly man with active or convalescent COVID-19. The chain uses TRBV5-1 and TRBJ1-1; possibly TRBD1 for D (6 bases). DNA of the CDR3: TGCGCCAGCAGCTTGGGGACAGAGAACACTGAAGCTTTCTTT. Protein: CASSLGTENTEAFF.